The next 10 T cell receptor beta chains were all read from a single sample in a study of cytomegalovirus exposure and HLA in healthy donors. TCRdb's table, derived via immunoSEQ multiplex PCR, lists solely in-frame clones and lacks some. Here the sample spans 150,000 to 180,000 clones, 86% being singletons. Source material: PBMCs. The source is a human donor in good health.

This clone has just a few counts. The chain joins TRBV7-9 to TRBJ1-2; D is unresolved. Germline V gives CDR1 SEHNR, CDR2 FQNEAQ (reference sequence). The CDR3 spans 13 residues. V lost 4 bases to trimming and J lost 0 bases, with 6 bases between them. This chain's CDR3 is CASSSGTNYGYTF. CDR3 in DNA: TGTGCCAGCAGCTCCGGGACTAACTATGGCTACACCTTC. The whole variable domain, filled in from reference TRBV7-9 and TRBJ1-2, reads DTGVSQNPRHKITKRGQNVTFRCDPISEHNRLYWYRQTLGQGPEFLTYFQNEAQLEKSRLLSDRFSAERPKGSFSTLEIQRTEQGDSAMYLCASSSGTNYGYTFGSGTRLTVV.

The J gene is TRBJ2-3, the V gene TRBV7-9; D not certain. The length of the CDR3 is 14 residues. Looked up from germline, CDR1 is SEHNR and CDR2 is FQNEAQ (reference sequence). V was clipped by 5 bases and J by 2 bases, with 11 bases between them. The CDR3 is CASSAQTVTDTQYF. As DNA, the CDR3 is TGTGCCAGCAGCGCCCAGACTGTCACAGATACGCAGTATTTT.

The genes are TRBV7-2 and TRBJ1-6, with 8 bases that match TRBD1. Looked up from germline, CDR1 is SGHTA and CDR2 is FQGNSA. This CDR3 has 13 amino acids. V lost 5 bases to trimming and J lost 11 bases; unmatched junction nucleotides: 5. The CDR3 loop is CASSLDRDAPLHF. The CDR3 DNA is TGTGCCAGCAGCCTGGACAGGGATGCACCCCTCCACTTT.

The V gene is TRBV9, the J gene TRBJ1-3, with 7 bases identical to TRBD1. This CDR3 is 15 amino acids long. J gave up 0 bases and V 5 bases, and 5 bases lay outside the gene matches. Germline CDR1 SGDLS, CDR2 YYNGEE. The CDR3 here is CASSRDSFSGNTIYF. In nucleotides, the CDR3 is TGTGCCAGCAGTCGGGACAGCTTCTCTGGAAACACCATATATTTT.

The chain carries TRBV28 and TRBJ2-3, with D maybe TRBD1 (5 bases). From germline, CDR1 is MDHEN and CDR2 SYDVKM. This CDR3 comprises 14 residues. V dropped 3 bases and J dropped 5 bases, with 12 bases sitting between them. CDR3 sequence reads: CASSLWGSGDTQYF. The CDR3 DNA reads as TGTGCCAGCAGTTTGTGGGGCTCCGGAGATACGCAGTATTTT.

About this clone: Other DNA variants within this sample encode the same CDR3. The chain carries TRBV2 and TRBJ2-1; D not resolved. Trimming stripped 3 bases from V and 4 bases from J, with 7 bases between. The CDR3 extends over 13 amino acids. From germline, CDR1 is SNHLY and CDR2 FYNNEI. CDR3 protein: CASSDRSYNEQFF. In DNA, the CDR3 is TGTGCCAGCAGTGATCGTTCTTACAATGAGCAGTTCTTC.

The chain joins TRBV29-1 to TRBJ1-6; 8 bases are shared with TRBD1. V gave up 6 bases and J gave up 9 bases; unmatched junction bases: 7. The germline CDR1 and CDR2 sequences are SQVTM and ANQGSEA. The CDR3 totals 13 residues. The CDR3 DNA is TGCAGCGTAGAGACAGGGGACGGTTCACCCCTCCACTTT. Residues: CSVETGDGSPLHF.

The chain recombines TRBV5-1 with TRBJ1-1, with 12 bases identical to TRBD1. The CDR3 runs 16 residues. V was clipped by 8 bases and J by 6 bases; unmatched bases: 14. Germline V gene data show CDR1 as SGHRS and CDR2 as YFSETQ. CDR3 in amino acids: CASTPGTGGLMSEAFF. The CDR3 DNA is TGCGCCAGTACACCCGGGACAGGGGGCCTAATGTCTGAAGCTTTCTTT. The full variable domain, its missing parts supplied by reference TRBV5-1 and TRBJ1-1, is KAGVTQTPRYLIKTRGQQVTLSCSPISGHRSVSWYQQTPGQGLQFLFEYFSETQRNKGNFPGRFSGRQFSNSRSEMNVSTLELGDSALYLCASTPGTGGLMSEAFFGQGTRLTVV.

J is TRBJ2-2 and V is TRBV7-9; D perhaps matches TRBD2 (6 bases). The germline V and J ends were trimmed by 9 bases and 0 bases, with 11 bases remaining between them. The germline V gene has CDR1 SEHNR and CDR2 FQNEAQ (reference sequence). The CDR3 extends over 14 amino acids. The CDR3 protein is CASTRGTNTGELFF. The CDR3 DNA follows: TGTGCCAGTACTCGGGGGACGAACACCGGGGAGCTGTTTTTT.

Worth noting for this clone: The sample has other DNA sequences that encode this CDR3 too. This chain joins TRBV4-2 and TRBJ2-7; TRBD2 is a possible D gene (6 bases). The CDR3 has 13 residues. V lost 2 bases to trimming and J lost 3 bases, with 8 bases between them. Germline lookup yields CDR1 LGHNA and CDR2 YNFKEQ. CDR3 DNA sequence: TGTGCCAGCAGCCAACCGCGGGACTACGAGCAGTACTTC. Translation gives CASSQPRDYEQYF.